The rows below give T cell receptor beta chains drawn from one sample of a study of post-analysis software for immune sequencing data. MiXCR, applied by TCRdb to the PCR reads, yields one record per CDR3 protein. Of hundreds of thousands of distinct CDR3 sequences in the sample, approximately 59% were seen once. The sample was blood. The receptors shown here come from a girl aged 2 to 9 with multiple sclerosis. The CDR3 runs from the conserved cysteine through the conserved F or W. D genes are given only for firm matches. Clone size is not always given. Where it is, it says once, few, many or a class for expanded clones.

abundance	v_gene	len	j_gene	d_gene	CDR3aa	CDR3nt
.	TRBV5-1	16	TRBJ2-3	.	CASSPGSDPSTDTQYF	TGTGCCAGCAGCCCCGGGAGCGACCCAAGCACAGATACGCAGTATTTT
.	TRBV29-1	15	TRBJ2-7	TRBD1	CSVEGDRDRNYEQYF	TGCAGCGTTGAAGGTGACCGGGACAGGAACTACGAGCAGTACTTC
.	TRBV12-3/TRBV12-4	14	TRBJ2-3	.	CASSCGRGTDTQYF	TGTGCCAGCAGTTGTGGCAGGGGCACAGATACGCAGTATTTT
.	TRBV7-2	14	TRBJ2-7	.	CASSFPGTGYEQYF	TGTGCCAGCAGCTTCCCAGGGACTGGCTACGAGCAGTACTTC
few	TRBV5-1	14	TRBJ2-5	.	CASSLGDTQETQYF	TGCGCCAGCAGCTTGGGGGACACCCAAGAGACCCAGTACTTC
.	TRBV28	14	TRBJ1-4	.	CASTSRDTNEKLFF	TGTGCCAGCACCTCTCGGGACACCAATGAAAAACTGTTTTTT
.	TRBV7-9	12	TRBJ2-4	TRBD1	CASSSHGTVQYF	TGTGCCAGCAGCTCCCATGGGACAGTTCAGTACTTC
.	TRBV12-3/TRBV12-4	19	TRBJ2-1	.	CASKPAPSLYRTRYNEQFF	TGTGCCAGCAAACCCGCTCCGTCACTTTACAGGACCCGATACAATGAGCAGTTCTTC
.	TRBV30	10	TRBJ1-2	.	CAWGPAGYTF	TGTGCCTGGGGTCCGGCAGGCTACACCTTC
.	TRBV27	17	TRBJ1-5	.	CASSLSAGLISNQPQHF	TGTGCCAGCAGTTTATCTGCAGGGCTTATTAGCAATCAGCCCCAGCATTTT
.	TRBV7-8	15	TRBJ2-7	TRBD2	CAGSRGLAGDDEQYF	TGTGCCGGCAGCCGGGGACTAGCGGGAGACGACGAGCAGTACTTC
.	TRBV20-1	13	TRBJ2-1	.	CSAIEFSYNEQFF	TGCAGTGCTATAGAGTTCTCCTACAATGAGCAGTTCTTC
few	TRBV29-1	15	TRBJ2-5	.	CSVPGAGSPGETQYF	TGCAGCGTCCCCGGTGCGGGGTCCCCGGGGGAGACCCAGTACTTC
few	TRBV4-1	16	TRBJ2-7	.	CASSQPPGEQKYEQYF	TGCGCCAGCAGCCAACCCCCCGGGGAACAGAAGTACGAGCAGTACTTC
.	TRBV4-2	18	TRBJ2-6	.	CASSQDEGIPSGANVLTF	TGTGCCAGCAGCCAAGATGAAGGGATACCTTCTGGGGCCAACGTCCTGACTTTC
.	TRBV6-1	14	TRBJ2-7	.	CASSDRFPPNEQYF	TGTGCCAGCAGTGATAGGTTCCCGCCCAACGAGCAGTACTTC
.	TRBV10-3	15	TRBJ2-1	.	CAISEPGLSYNEQFF	TGTGCCATCAGTGAGCCGGGACTTTCCTACAATGAGCAGTTCTTC
few	TRBV12-3/TRBV12-4	13	TRBJ1-2	.	CASSFIGGTGYTF	TGTGCCAGCAGTTTTATTGGGGGGACTGGCTACACCTTC
once	TRBV5-1	14	TRBJ2-3	.	CASIPGAPGDTQYF	TGCGCCAGCATTCCGGGGGCGCCTGGAGATACGCAGTATTTT
.	TRBV7-3	14	TRBJ2-6	TRBD1	CASSLNADRAVLTF	TGTGCCAGCAGCTTAAATGCGGACAGGGCCGTCCTGACTTTC
.	TRBV12-3/TRBV12-4	15	TRBJ1-1	.	CASSSEIRGNTEAFF	TGTGCCAGCAGTTCGGAGATCAGGGGGAACACTGAAGCTTTCTTT
many	TRBV29-1	14	TRBJ2-7	.	CSVGGHRNAYEQYF	TGCAGCGTGGGGGGACACCGAAACGCCTACGAGCAGTACTTC
few	TRBV12-3/TRBV12-4	13	TRBJ2-7	.	CASSFTAAYEQYF	TGTGCCAGCAGTTTCACGGCAGCCTACGAGCAGTACTTC
few	TRBV6-2/TRBV6-3	14	TRBJ2-5	.	CASSYRRAQETQYF	TGTGCCAGCAGTTACCGGCGGGCCCAAGAGACCCAGTACTTC
.	TRBV20-1	14	TRBJ2-7	TRBD1	CSARGQGKEYEQYF	TGCAGTGCTAGAGGACAGGGAAAGGAGTACGAGCAGTACTTC
.	TRBV5-5	15	TRBJ2-7	.	CASSLAPGDVHEQYF	TGTGCCAGCAGCTTGGCGCCAGGGGACGTCCACGAGCAGTACTTC
.	TRBV6-1	15	TRBJ1-2	.	CASSYRASLGYGYTF	TGTGCCAGCAGTTACAGGGCTTCACTGGGCTATGGCTACACCTTC
.	TRBV6-2/TRBV6-3	15	TRBJ2-7	.	CASSYSRRSGYEQYF	TGTGCCAGCAGTTACTCGAGGCGGTCCGGTTACGAGCAGTACTTC
.	TRBV5-1	13	TRBJ1-1	.	CASSLAGTPEAFF	TGCGCCAGCAGCTTGGCCGGGACACCTGAAGCTTTCTTT
.	TRBV18	14	TRBJ1-1	TRBD1	CASSLGQTNTEAFF	TGTGCCAGCTCACTGGGACAGACGAACACTGAAGCTTTCTTT
.	TRBV20-1	15	TRBJ1-4	.	CSAREIGGGNEKLFF	TGCAGTGCTAGAGAAATAGGGGGGGGTAATGAAAAACTGTTTTTT
.	TRBV15	16	TRBJ2-3	TRBD1	CATSTRRGTGTDPQYF	TGTGCCACCAGCACCCGGCGGGGGACAGGGACAGATCCGCAGTATTTT
.	TRBV29-1	14	TRBJ1-2	.	CSVKSRRDTGSGTF	TGCAGCGTGAAAAGCCGCCGGGACACCGGGAGTGGCACCTTC